What follows is one TCR beta chain and its context. Its target is unknown. Deletions cut 5 bases from V and 8 bases from J, with 15 bases between. Germline CDR1 reads SEHNR; CDR2 reads FQNEAQ (reference sequence). This CDR3 has 13 amino acids. The record originates from a study of cytomegalovirus exposure and HLA in healthy donors. Notes on the study in general: Later, an analysis showed that TCR beta chains associated with HLA were more clonally expanded than others that were equally common. Most likely, a cluster of highly shared sequence variants arose as a sequencing artifact. An analysis that came later showed most CMV-associated TCR beta chains appearing HLA-restricted. The authors excluded some V segments, including TRBV6-2 and TRBV6-3, as indistinguishable.

The primer mix had 60 Vbeta and 13 Jbeta primers. The assay was immunoSEQ multiplex PCR, and TCRdb's table has in-frame clones only and misses some. Of 100,000 to 150,000 clones listed, over 60% are singletons. The chain uses TRBV7-9 and TRBJ1-2; D unclear. This clonotype was obtained from a man aged 45-65 years in good health and CMV-seronegative. The sample taken for sequencing was PBMCs. CDR3 bases: TGTGCCAGCAGCCCTGACACTTCCCAGGGCTACACCTTC. Its translation is CASSPDTSQGYTF.